Presented here are 8 T cell receptor beta chains from one specimen sequenced in a study of shared T cell receptors in the human thymus (dated by TCRdb to the early 2020s). Libraries were prepared through the immunoSEQ multiplex PCR assay. This immuneACCESS table, as held by TCRdb, lists in-frame sequences with V and J called but not all clones. Of the missing ones, under half trace to an unresolved V gene in checked studies; the others have no known cause. The sample contains 700,000 or so clones, 70% to 90% of them found a single time. Clones ranked in the top ten supply more than 0.01% of the sample. The data also belong to a second study, concerning human thymus T cells.

The material sequenced was thymocytes. These receptor sequences come from a girl in the first two years of life with a congenital heart defect. Donor details come from another sample of the same person, matched by shared clones.

This clone was seen only once. V usage is TRBV27 and J usage is TRBJ2-1; 7 bases fit TRBD1. The CDR3 sequence is 17 residues long. V lost 5 bases and J lost 2; bases outside the gene matches: 12. The germline V gene encodes CDR1 MNHEY and CDR2 SMNVEV (reference sequence). The CDR3 region is CASSASNTGVAYNEQFF. CDR3 nucleotides: TGTGCCAGCAGTGCATCGAATACAGGGGTGGCCTACAATGAGCAGTTCTTC.

This chain links TRBV27 with TRBJ2-7; perhaps TRBD2 as D (5 bases). Germline CDR1 is MNHEY and CDR2 is SMNVEV (reference sequence). Trimming took off 10 bases at V and 3 bases at J, with 16 bases between the two ends. The CDR3 totals 13 residues. The CDR3 DNA is TGTGCCATCCGCTCCAGTGGAGGCTACGAGCAGTACTTC. Translated, it gives CAIRSSGGYEQYF.

The chain uses TRBV11-3 and TRBJ2-3; tentatively, D is TRBD1 (6 bases). The CDR3 is 17 residues long. V lost 5 bases, J lost 4 bases, and 22 bases lay in between. CDR1 is SGHNT and CDR2 is YENEEA in the germline V gene. This CDR3 reads CASSKGRKNPGADTQYF. CDR3 nucleotide sequence: TGTGCCAGCAGCAAGGGGCGGAAAAACCCAGGGGCAGATACGCAGTATTTT.

The rearrangement joins TRBV5-6 to TRBJ2-7; D unresolved. V lost 4 bases and J lost 0, with 14 bases in between. CDR3 length equals 15 residues. CDR1 is SGHDT, CDR2 YYEEEE, per germline. CDR3 in DNA: TGTGCCAGCAGCCCCTGGCGACTGAGCTCCTACGAGCAGTACTTC. This codes for CASSPWRLSSYEQYF. The full variable domain, its missing parts supplied by reference TRBV5-6 and TRBJ2-7, is DAGVTQSPTHLIKTRGQQVTLRCSPKSGHDTVSWYQQALGQGPQFIFQYYEEEERQRGNFPDRFSGHQFPNYSSELNVNALLLGDSALYLCASSPWRLSSYEQYFGPGTRLTVT.

V usage is TRBV5-1 and J usage is TRBJ1-2; D may be TRBD1 (5 bases). The CDR3 runs 14 residues. The germline gives CDR1 SGHRS, CDR2 YFSETQ. Trimming took 0 bases from V and 8 from J, leaving 14 bases between them. The CDR3 nucleotides are TGCGCCAGCAGCTTGGTAGGAGGGGTCTTCGGCTACACCTTC. Its translation is CASSLVGGVFGYTF. The full variable domain, rest sourced from reference TRBV5-1 and TRBJ1-2, is KAGVTQTPRYLIKTRGQQVTLSCSPISGHRSVSWYQQTPGQGLQFLFEYFSETQRNKGNFPGRFSGRQFSNSRSEMNVSTLELGDSALYLCASSLVGGVFGYTFGSGTRLTVV.

This chain joins TRBV9 and TRBJ2-3; no definite D call. V lost 4 bases and J lost 1, with 7 bases in between. Germline loops: CDR1 SGDLS, CDR2 YYNGEE. This CDR3 is 13 amino acids long. CDR3 sequence: CASSPLGTDTQYF. The CDR3 coding sequence is TGTGCCAGCAGCCCCCTCGGCACAGATACGCAGTATTTT.

The V call is TRBV14, the J call TRBJ1-1, with 7 bases fitting TRBD1. Germline V gives CDR1 SGHDN, CDR2 FVKESK. Unmatched junction bases numbered 4, after V lost 0 bases and J lost 3 bases. CDR3 size: 15 residues. The CDR3, as DNA: TGTGCCAGCAGCCAAGATCTGGGACAGCACACTGAAGCTTTCTTT. Its translation: CASSQDLGQHTEAFF.

The rearrangement uses TRBV6-5 and TRBJ2-2, with D perhaps matching TRBD2 (5 bases). V was clipped by 6 bases and J by 5 bases, with 13 bases between them. CDR3 length: 14 amino acids. CDR1 and CDR2 from the germline V gene are MNHEY and SVGAGI. CDR3 DNA: TGTGCCAGCAGCTACGGACTGTTGACCGGGGAGCTGTTTTTT. Translated: CASSYGLLTGELFF.